A selection of T cell receptor beta chains follows, all from one sample in a study of T cells in Graves' hyperthyroidism and ophthalmopathy. TCRdb fed the multiplex PCR reads into MiXCR, producing one record per CDR3 protein. The data contain around 660,000 distinct CDR3 sequences, 45% of them singletons. The sequenced sample was peripheral blood or thyroid tissue (not recorded which). Receptors originate from an adult man with Graves' disease, either hyperthyroidism or ophthalmopathy (not recorded which). CDR3s include the opening cysteine and the closing phenylalanine or tryptophan. A D gene is named only where the DNA matches it firmly. Clone size appears in some rows only: once, few, many, or a class for an expanded clone.

abundance	d_gene	j_gene	v_gene	CDR3aa	CDR3nt
many	TRBD1	TRBJ1-6	TRBV29-1	CSVRDRANSPLHF	TGCAGCGTTCGGGACAGGGCAAATTCACCCCTCCACTTT
-	-	TRBJ1-5	TRBV7-8	CASSIDRFSNQPQHF	TGTGCCAGCAGCATCGACAGATTCAGCAATCAGCCCCAGCATTTT
many	-	TRBJ1-6	TRBV4-1	CASSQGRGPNSPLHF	TGCGCCAGCAGCCAAGGCAGGGGCCCTAATTCACCCCTCCACTTT
-	-	TRBJ1-5	TRBV14	CASGRELEQPQHF	TGTGCCAGCGGGAGGGAGCTTGAGCAGCCCCAGCATTTT
-	-	TRBJ2-5	TRBV7-6	CASSLVEVQETQYF	TGTGCCAGCAGCTTAGTGGAGGTCCAAGAGACCCAGTACTTC
many	-	TRBJ1-3	TRBV2	CASSTGAILGNTIYF	TGTGCCAGCAGTACGGGGGCTATATTGGGAAACACCATATATTTT
-	TRBD1	TRBJ2-7	TRBV20-1	CSARGTGGERVYGQYF	TGCAGTGCTAGAGGAACAGGGGGCGAACGTGTGTACGGGCAGTACTTC
-	-	TRBJ2-2	TRBV29-1	CSGRGGPGELFF	TGCAGCGGAAGGGGGGGCCCCGGGGAGCTGTTTTTT
-	TRBD1	TRBJ2-3	TRBV2	CASSSGTGMNTQYF	TGTGCCAGCAGTTCCGGGACAGGGATGAATACGCAGTATTTT
few	-	TRBJ1-5	TRBV7-9	CASSSQGRGNQPQHF	TGTGCCAGCAGCTCCCAGGGCCGGGGCAATCAGCCCCAGCATTTT
-	TRBD1	TRBJ2-5	TRBV24-1	CATSDTGGFLPQYF	TGTGCCACCAGTGACACAGGGGGTTTTTTGCCCCAGTACTTC
-	-	TRBJ1-3	TRBV10-3	CAISESRQISGNTIYF	TGTGCCATCAGTGAGTCCCGACAGATCTCTGGAAACACCATATATTTT
-	-	TRBJ1-4	TRBV13	CASSFGVGTLALGNEKLFF	TGTGCCAGCAGTTTCGGTGTGGGGACGCTGGCGTTGGGAAATGAAAAACTGTTTTTT
-	TRBD1	TRBJ2-7	TRBV20-1	CSAHARGHYEQYF	TGCAGTGCGCACGCTAGGGGGCACTACGAGCAGTACTTC
many	TRBD1	TRBJ1-5	TRBV7-9	CASSTSQGGIDQPQHF	TGTGCCAGCAGCACCTCACAGGGGGGGATAGATCAGCCCCAGCATTTT
once	-	TRBJ2-5	TRBV7-8	CATTSRAGIQETQYF	TGTGCGACGACCTCCAGGGCGGGGATACAAGAGACCCAGTACTTC
many	-	TRBJ1-4	TRBV7-9	CASSLGQFNEKLFF	TGTGCCAGCAGCCTAGGACAGTTCAATGAAAAACTGTTTTTT
few	TRBD2	TRBJ2-7	TRBV10-3	CAISESGGGNSEQYF	TGTGCCATCAGTGAGTCTGGCGGGGGGAACTCCGAGCAGTACTTC
few	TRBD1	TRBJ1-2	TRBV2	CASSPLPTGTGIGYTF	TGTGCCAGCAGCCCATTACCTACCGGGACAGGGATTGGCTACACCTTC
-	TRBD1	TRBJ1-2	TRBV12-3/TRBV12-4	CASREVTGANYGYTF	TGTGCCAGCAGGGAGGTGACAGGGGCAAACTATGGCTACACCTTC
-	TRBD1	TRBJ1-5	TRBV12-3/TRBV12-4	CASSPDRGRGGEPQHF	TGTGCCAGCAGCCCGGACAGGGGGCGGGGTGGTGAACCCCAGCATTTT
many	-	TRBJ1-3	TRBV9	CASSVGFGSGNTIYF	TGTGCCAGCAGCGTAGGATTCGGCTCTGGAAACACCATATATTTT
few	TRBD1	TRBJ1-2	TRBV19	CASSPQQGTVYGYTF	TGTGCCAGTAGTCCCCAACAGGGGACGGTCTATGGCTACACCTTC
many	-	TRBJ1-3	TRBV7-8	CASSSLSGNTIYF	TGTGCCAGCAGCAGCCTCTCTGGAAACACCATATATTTT
-	-	TRBJ1-1	TRBV7-9	CASSYLGGNTEAFF	TGTGCCAGCAGCTATCTAGGGGGTAACACTGAAGCTTTCTTT
many	-	TRBJ1-5	TRBV15	CATSRGRGQQYSNQPQHF	TGTGCCACCAGCAGAGGAAGAGGACAGCAGTATAGCAATCAGCCCCAGCATTTT
few	TRBD1	TRBJ2-5	TRBV24-1	CAPRTGQFGTQYF	TGTGCCCCCAGGACAGGCCAGTTTGGGACCCAGTACTTC
-	-	TRBJ1-6	TRBV15	CATSRVAGGPPLHF	TGTGCCACCAGCAGAGTGGCGGGAGGTCCACCCCTCCACTTT
-	TRBD1	TRBJ2-7	TRBV10-3	CAISRDRGTGGYEQYF	TGTGCCATCAGCAGAGACAGGGGGACAGGGGGTTACGAGCAGTACTTC
many	-	TRBJ1-2	TRBV10-3	CAISESQTIQGYGYTF	TGTGCCATCAGTGAGTCGCAAACCATACAGGGATATGGCTACACCTTC
-	-	TRBJ1-2	TRBV10-2	CASSERGDTF	TGCGCCAGCAGTGAACGGGGCGACACCTTC
-	TRBD1	TRBJ1-6	TRBV5-1	CASSKDGTGNSPLHF	TGCGCCAGCAGCAAGGACGGGACAGGCAATTCACCCCTCCACTTT
many	-	TRBJ1-1	TRBV15	CATSRDRGSRAFF	TGTGCCACCAGCAGAGATCGAGGGTCCCGGGCTTTCTTT
many	-	TRBJ1-6	TRBV14	CASSQDLVGASPLHF	TGTGCCAGCAGCCAAGACCTGGTTGGGGCTTCACCCCTCCACTTT
few	-	TRBJ2-7	TRBV20-1	CSARGQGGSYEQYF	TGCAGTGCTAGAGGGCAGGGAGGATCCTACGAGCAGTACTTC
-	TRBD1	TRBJ1-2	TRBV24-1	CATTWEDRDGYTF	TGTGCCACCACCTGGGAGGACAGGGACGGCTACACCTTC
few	TRBD2	TRBJ2-7	TRBV7-8	CASSLELAGLYEQYF	TGTGCCAGCAGCTTAGAGTTAGCGGGGCTTTACGAGCAGTACTTC
few	TRBD2	TRBJ2-5	TRBV20-1	CSAGEGTQETQYF	TGCAGTGCCGGGGAGGGAACCCAAGAGACCCAGTACTTC
many	TRBD1	TRBJ1-5	TRBV2	CASSRDRYQPQHF	TGTGCCAGCAGTCGGGACAGGTATCAGCCCCAGCATTTT
few	-	TRBJ1-1	TRBV20-1	CSASGAGNTEAFF	TGCAGTGCTAGTGGGGCTGGGAACACTGAAGCTTTCTTT
few	-	TRBJ1-6	TRBV25-1	CASSSAYNSPLHF	TGTGCCAGCAGTTCAGCCTATAATTCACCCCTCCACTTT